The source of this T cell receptor beta chain is a study of T cell responses to AZD1222 COVID-19 vaccine. Study-wide findings and caveats: Epitopes outside B.1.351 and B.1.1.7 mutated regions reportedly drew nearly half of spike TCRs.

Method: immunoSEQ multiplex PCR; TCRdb's copy keeps in-frame clones and lacks some. Among under 50,000 clones listed, about 90% were seen once. This CDR3 contains 15 residues. Germline CDR1 and CDR2: KGHSH and LQKENI. V was cut by 5 bases and J by 7 bases, with 20 bases left in between. In the case of this clone: What it recognizes is unknown.

This receptor was obtained from an adult who received the AZD1222 COVID-19 vaccine. The sequenced sample was peripheral blood, obtained 28 days after the second AZD1222 dose. The chain employs TRBV18 and TRBJ1-2; the D is unclear. The CDR3 DNA sequence: TGTGCCAGCTCATCGCAGACGGTTCTTGATCTTGGCTACACCTTC. It specifies CASSSQTVLDLGYTF.